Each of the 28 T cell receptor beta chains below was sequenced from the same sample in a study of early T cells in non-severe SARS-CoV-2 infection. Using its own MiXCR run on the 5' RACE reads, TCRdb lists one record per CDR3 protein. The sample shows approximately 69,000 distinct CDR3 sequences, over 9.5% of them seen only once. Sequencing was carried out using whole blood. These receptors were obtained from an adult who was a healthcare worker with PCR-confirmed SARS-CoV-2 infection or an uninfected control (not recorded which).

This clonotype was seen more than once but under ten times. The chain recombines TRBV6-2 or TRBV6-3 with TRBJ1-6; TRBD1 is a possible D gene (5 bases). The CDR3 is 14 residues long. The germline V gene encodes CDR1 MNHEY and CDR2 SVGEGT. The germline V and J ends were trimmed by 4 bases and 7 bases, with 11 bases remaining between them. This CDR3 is CASSSGTGNSPLHF. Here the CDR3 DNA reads TGTGCCAGCAGTTCTGGGACGGGGAATTCACCCCTCCACTTT.

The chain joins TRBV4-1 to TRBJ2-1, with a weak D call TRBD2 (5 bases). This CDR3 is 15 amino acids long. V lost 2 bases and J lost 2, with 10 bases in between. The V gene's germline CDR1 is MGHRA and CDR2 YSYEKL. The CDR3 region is CASSQLATTYNEQFF. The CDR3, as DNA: TGCGCCAGCAGCCAACTAGCTACGACCTACAATGAGCAGTTCTTC.

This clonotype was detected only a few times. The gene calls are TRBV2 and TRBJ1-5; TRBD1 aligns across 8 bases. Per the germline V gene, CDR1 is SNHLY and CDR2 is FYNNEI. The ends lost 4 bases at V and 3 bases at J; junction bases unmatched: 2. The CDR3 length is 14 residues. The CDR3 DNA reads TGTGCCAGCAGTGGACAGGGGATCAATCAGCCCCAGCATTTT. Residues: CASSGQGINQPQHF.

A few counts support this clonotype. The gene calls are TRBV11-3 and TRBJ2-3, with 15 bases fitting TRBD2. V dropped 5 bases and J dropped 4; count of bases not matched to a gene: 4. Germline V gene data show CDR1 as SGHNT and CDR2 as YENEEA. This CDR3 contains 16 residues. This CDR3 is CASSTGLAGGADTQYF. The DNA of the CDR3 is TGTGCCAGCAGCACCGGACTAGCGGGAGGGGCAGATACGCAGTATTTT.

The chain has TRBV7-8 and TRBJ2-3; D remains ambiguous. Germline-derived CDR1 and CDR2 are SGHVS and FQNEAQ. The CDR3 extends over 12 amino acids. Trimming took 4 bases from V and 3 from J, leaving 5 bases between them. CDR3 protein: CASSYKTDTQYF. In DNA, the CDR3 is TGTGCCAGCAGCTACAAGACAGATACGCAGTATTTT.

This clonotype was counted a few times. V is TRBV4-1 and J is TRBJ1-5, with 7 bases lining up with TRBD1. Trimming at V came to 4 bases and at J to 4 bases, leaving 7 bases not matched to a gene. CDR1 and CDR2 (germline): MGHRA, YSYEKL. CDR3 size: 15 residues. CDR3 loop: CASSLTDRPNQPQHF. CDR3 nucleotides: TGCGCCAGCAGCCTTACGGACAGGCCAAATCAGCCCCAGCATTTT.

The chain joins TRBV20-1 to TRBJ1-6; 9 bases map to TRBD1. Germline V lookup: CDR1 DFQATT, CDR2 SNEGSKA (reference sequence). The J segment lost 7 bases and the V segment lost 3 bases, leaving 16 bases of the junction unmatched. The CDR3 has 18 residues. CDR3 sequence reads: CSASPGQGRSMWNSPLHF. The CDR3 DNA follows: TGCAGTGCTAGTCCGGGACAGGGAAGATCGATGTGGAATTCACCCCTCCACTTT.

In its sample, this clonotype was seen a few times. CDR3 amino acids: CASSQDTLRGEQYF. For the CDR3, the DNA is TGTGCCAGCTCACAAGACACCCTGCGGGGCGAGCAGTACTTC. V usage is TRBV18 and J usage is TRBJ2-7, with a possible D match to TRBD2 (6 bases). Deletions cut 4 bases from V and 6 bases from J, with 16 bases between. The CDR3 is made up of 14 amino acids. The germline gives CDR1 KGHSH, CDR2 LQKENI.

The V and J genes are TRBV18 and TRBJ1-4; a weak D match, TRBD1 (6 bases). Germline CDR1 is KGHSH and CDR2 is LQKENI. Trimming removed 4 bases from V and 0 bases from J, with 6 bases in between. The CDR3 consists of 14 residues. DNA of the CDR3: TGTGCCAGCTCACGGGGGCCAACTAATGAAAAACTGTTTTTT. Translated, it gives CASSRGPTNEKLFF.

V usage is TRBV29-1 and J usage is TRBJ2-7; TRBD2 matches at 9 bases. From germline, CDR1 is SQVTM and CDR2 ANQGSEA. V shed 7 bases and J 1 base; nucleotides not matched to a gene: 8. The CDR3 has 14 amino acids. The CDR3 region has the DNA TGCAGCGCTTTGACTAGCGGAAGATCCTACGAGCAGTACTTC. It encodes CSALTSGRSYEQYF.

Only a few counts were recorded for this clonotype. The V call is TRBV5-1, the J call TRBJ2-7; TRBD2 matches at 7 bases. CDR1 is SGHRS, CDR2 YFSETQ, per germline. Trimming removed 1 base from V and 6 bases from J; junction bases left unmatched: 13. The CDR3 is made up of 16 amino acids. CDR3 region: CASSLSTGLGQREQYF. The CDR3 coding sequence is TGCGCCAGCAGCTTGAGTACAGGACTAGGACAACGCGAGCAGTACTTC.

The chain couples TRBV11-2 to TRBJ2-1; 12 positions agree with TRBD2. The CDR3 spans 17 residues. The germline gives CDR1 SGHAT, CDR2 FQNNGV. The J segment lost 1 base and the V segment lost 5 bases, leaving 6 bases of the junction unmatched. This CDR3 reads CASSLTSGGWSYNEQFF. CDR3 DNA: TGTGCCAGCAGCCTAACTAGCGGGGGGTGGTCCTACAATGAGCAGTTCTTC.

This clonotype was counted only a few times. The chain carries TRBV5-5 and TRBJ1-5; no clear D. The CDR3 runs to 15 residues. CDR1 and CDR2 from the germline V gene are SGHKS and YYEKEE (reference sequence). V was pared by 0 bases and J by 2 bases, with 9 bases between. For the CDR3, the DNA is TGTGCCAGCAGCTTGGACCTCGGGGGCAATCAGCCCCAGCATTTT. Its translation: CASSLDLGGNQPQHF.

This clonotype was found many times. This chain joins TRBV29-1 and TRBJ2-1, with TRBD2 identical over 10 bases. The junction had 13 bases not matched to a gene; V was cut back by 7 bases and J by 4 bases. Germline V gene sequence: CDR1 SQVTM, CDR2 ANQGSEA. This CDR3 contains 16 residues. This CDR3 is CSGYSGGRAGYNEQFF. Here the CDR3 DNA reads TGCAGCGGATATAGCGGGGGGCGGGCTGGTTACAATGAGCAGTTCTTC.

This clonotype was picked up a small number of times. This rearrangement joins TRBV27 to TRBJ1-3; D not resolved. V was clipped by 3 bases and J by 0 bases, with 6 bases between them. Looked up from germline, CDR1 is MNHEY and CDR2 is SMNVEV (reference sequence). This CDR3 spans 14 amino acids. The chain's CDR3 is CASSLLHSGNTIYF. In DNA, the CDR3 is TGTGCCAGCAGTTTGCTACACTCTGGAAACACCATATATTTT.

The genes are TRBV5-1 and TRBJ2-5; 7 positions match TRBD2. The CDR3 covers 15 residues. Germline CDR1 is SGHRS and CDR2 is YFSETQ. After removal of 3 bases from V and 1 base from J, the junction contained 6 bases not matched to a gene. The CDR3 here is CASSSGPSGQETQYF. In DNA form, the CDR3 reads TGCGCCAGCAGCTCGGGACCTAGCGGCCAAGAGACCCAGTACTTC.

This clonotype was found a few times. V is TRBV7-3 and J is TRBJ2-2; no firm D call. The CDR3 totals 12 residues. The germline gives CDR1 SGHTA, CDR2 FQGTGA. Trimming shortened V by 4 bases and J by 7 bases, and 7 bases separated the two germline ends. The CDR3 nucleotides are TGTGCCAGCAGCTCCGTGGGCGGGGAGCTGTTTTTT. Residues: CASSSVGGELFF.

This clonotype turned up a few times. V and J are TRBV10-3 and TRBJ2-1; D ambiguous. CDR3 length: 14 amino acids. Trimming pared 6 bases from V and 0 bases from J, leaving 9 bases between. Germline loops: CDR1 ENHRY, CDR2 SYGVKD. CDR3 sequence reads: CAISVKSSYNEQFF. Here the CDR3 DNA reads TGTGCCATCAGCGTTAAAAGCTCCTACAATGAGCAGTTCTTC.

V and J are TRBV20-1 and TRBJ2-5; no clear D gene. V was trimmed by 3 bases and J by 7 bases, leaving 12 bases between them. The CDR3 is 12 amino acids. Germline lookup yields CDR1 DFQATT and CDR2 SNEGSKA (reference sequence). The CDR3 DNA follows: TGCAGTGCTAGCCTCCTACTGGGGACCCAGTACTTC. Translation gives CSASLLLGTQYF.

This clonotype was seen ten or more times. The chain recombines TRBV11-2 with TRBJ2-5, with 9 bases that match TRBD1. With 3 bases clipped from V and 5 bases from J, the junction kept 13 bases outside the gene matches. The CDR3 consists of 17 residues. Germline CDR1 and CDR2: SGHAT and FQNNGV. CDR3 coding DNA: TGTGCCAGCAGCTTCCTCAAGGCTACAGGGGGCTATGAGACCCAGTACTTC. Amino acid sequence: CASSFLKATGGYETQYF.

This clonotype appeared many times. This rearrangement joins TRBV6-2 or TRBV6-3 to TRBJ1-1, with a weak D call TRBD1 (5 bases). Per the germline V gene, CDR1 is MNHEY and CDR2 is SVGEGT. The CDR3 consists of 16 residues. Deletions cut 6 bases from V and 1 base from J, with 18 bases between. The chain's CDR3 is CASRPRGAGTNTEAFF. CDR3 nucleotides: TGTGCCAGCAGACCGCGAGGGGCAGGGACGAACACTGAAGCTTTCTTT.

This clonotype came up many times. The CDR3: CASSLRGIPGTSGNEQFF. The CDR3 DNA is TGTGCCAGCAGCTTGCGGGGTATCCCTGGGACTAGCGGGAATGAGCAGTTCTTC. V usage is TRBV5-5 and J usage is TRBJ2-1; TRBD2 matches 12 bases. CDR1 is SGHKS and CDR2 is YYEKEE in the germline V gene (reference sequence). CDR3 length equals 18 residues. The V gene end was trimmed by 1 base and the J gene end by 7 bases; junction bases not matched to a gene: 12. The whole variable domain, remainder taken from reference TRBV5-5 and TRBJ2-1, is DAGVTQSPTHLIKTRGQQVTLRCSPISGHKSVSWYQQVLGQGPQFIFQYYEKEERGRGNFPDRFSARQFPNYSSELNVNALLLGDSALYLCASSLRGIPGTSGNEQFFGPGTRLTVL.

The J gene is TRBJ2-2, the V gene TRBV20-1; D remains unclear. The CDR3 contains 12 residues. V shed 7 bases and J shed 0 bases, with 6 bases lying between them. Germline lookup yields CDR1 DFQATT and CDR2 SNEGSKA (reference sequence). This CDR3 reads CSVPANTGELFF. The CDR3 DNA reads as TGCAGTGTTCCGGCGAACACCGGGGAGCTGTTTTTT.

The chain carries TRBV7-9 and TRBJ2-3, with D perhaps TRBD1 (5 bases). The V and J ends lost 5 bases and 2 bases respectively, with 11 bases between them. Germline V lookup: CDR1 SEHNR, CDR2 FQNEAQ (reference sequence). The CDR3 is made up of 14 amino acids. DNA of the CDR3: TGTGCCAGCAGCCCCGACAGCCACACAGATACGCAGTATTTT. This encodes CASSPDSHTDTQYF.

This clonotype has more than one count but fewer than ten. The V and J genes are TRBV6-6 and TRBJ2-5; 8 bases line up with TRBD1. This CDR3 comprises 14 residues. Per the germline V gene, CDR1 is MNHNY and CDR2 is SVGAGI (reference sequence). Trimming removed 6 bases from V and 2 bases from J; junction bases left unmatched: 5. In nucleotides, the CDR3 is TGTGCCAGCAGCGAGACAGGGGCTCAAGAGACCCAGTACTTC. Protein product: CASSETGAQETQYF.

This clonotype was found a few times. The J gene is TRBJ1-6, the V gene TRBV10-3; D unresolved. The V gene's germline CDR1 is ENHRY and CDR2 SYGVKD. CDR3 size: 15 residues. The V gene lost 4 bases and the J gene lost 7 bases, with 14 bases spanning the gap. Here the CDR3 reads CAISGNSGGNSPLHF. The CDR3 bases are TGTGCCATCAGTGGAAACTCGGGCGGGAATTCACCCCTCCACTTT.

The CDR3 reads CSVEDQRGTSGSEQYF. In DNA, the CDR3 is TGCAGCGTTGAAGACCAACGGGGGACTAGCGGGTCCGAGCAGTACTTC. V usage is TRBV29-1 and J usage is TRBJ2-7; 12 bases align to TRBD2. Germline V gene sequence: CDR1 SQVTM, CDR2 ANQGSEA. The trim removed 0 bases at V and 6 bases at J, leaving 9 bases unmatched. The CDR3 is 16 amino acids.

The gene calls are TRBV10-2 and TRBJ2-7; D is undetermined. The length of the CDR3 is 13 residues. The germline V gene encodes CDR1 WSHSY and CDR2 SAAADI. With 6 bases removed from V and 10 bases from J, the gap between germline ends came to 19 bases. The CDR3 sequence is CASSPVGSLFQYF. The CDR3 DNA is TGCGCCAGCAGCCCCGTGGGTTCTCTTTTTCAGTACTTC.